The clone carrying this TCR beta chain was seen more than once but under ten times. V was clipped by 1 base and J by 7 bases, with 14 bases between them. Germline V lookup: CDR1 SGHTA, CDR2 FQGNSA. The CDR3 loop spans 15 amino acids. One entry per CDR3 protein, called by TCRdb with MiXCR from the 5' RACE reads. The sample yields roughly 170,000 distinct CDR3 sequences, approximately 18% seen once. The record originates from a study of T-cell memory formation after mild COVID-19. The sequence derives from a man younger than 35 who had mild COVID-19 (a few samples of this study predate the infection). Cell type and time point are not known. This chain joins TRBV7-2 and TRBJ1-5; TRBD1 is a possible D gene (5 bases). The specimen was PBMCs or a T cell subset sorted from them (not recorded which). CDR3 coding DNA: TGTGCCAGCAGCTTAGATGCAGGGAGAGGGCAGCCCCAGCATTTT. Protein: CASSLDAGRGQPQHF.